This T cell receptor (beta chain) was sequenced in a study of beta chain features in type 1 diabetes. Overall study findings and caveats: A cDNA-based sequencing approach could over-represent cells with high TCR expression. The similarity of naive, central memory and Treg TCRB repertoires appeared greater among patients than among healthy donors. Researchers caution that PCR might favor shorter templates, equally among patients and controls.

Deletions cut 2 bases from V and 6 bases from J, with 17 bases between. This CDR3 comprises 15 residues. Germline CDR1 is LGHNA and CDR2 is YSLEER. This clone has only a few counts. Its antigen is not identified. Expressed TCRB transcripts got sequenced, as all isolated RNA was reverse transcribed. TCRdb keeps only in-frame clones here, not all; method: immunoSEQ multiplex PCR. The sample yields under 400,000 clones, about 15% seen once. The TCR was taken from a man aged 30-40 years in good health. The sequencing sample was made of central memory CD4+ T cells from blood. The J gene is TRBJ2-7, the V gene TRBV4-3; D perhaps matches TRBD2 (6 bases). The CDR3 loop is CASSQSLLLAAEQYF. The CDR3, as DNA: TGCGCCAGCAGCCAATCTCTCCTACTAGCAGCCGAGCAGTACTTC.